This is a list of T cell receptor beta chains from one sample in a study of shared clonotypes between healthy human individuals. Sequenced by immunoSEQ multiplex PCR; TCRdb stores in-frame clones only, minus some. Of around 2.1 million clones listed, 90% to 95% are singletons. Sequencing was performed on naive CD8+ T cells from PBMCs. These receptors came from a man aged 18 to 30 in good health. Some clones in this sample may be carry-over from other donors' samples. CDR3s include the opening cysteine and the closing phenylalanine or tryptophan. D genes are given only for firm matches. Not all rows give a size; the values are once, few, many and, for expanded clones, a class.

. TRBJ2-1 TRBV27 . CASGLGSSYNEQFF TGTGCCAGCGGGCTGGGATCGAGCTACAATGAGCAGTTCTTC
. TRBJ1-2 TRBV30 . CAWSVAFYGYTF TGTGCCTGGAGTGTAGCGTTCTATGGCTACACCTTC
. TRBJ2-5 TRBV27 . CASRTRDKETQYF TGTGCCAGTAGGACCAGGGACAAAGAGACCCAGTACTTC
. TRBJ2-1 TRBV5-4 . CASSAPLSSYNEQFF TGTGCCAGCAGCGCGCCGTTGAGCTCCTACAATGAGCAGTTCTTC
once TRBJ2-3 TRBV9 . CASSSMDTQYF TGTGCCAGCAGCTCGATGGATACGCAGTATTTT
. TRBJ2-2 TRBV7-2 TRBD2 CASSWTRNTGELFF TGTGCCAGCAGCTGGACTAGGAACACCGGGGAGCTGTTTTTT
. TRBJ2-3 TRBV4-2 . CASSQDWRSPTNTQYF TGTGCCAGCAGCCAAGATTGGAGGTCCCCCACAAATACGCAGTATTTT
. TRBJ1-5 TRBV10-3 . CAISGGLNSNQPQHF TGTGCCATCAGTGGGGGACTGAATAGCAATCAGCCCCAGCATTTT
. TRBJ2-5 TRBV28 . CASSLQPGEETQYF TGTGCCAGCAGTCTACAACCGGGGGAAGAGACCCAGTACTTC
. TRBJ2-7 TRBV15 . CATSRARDKSYEQYF TGTGCCACCAGCAGAGCCCGGGACAAGTCCTACGAGCAGTACTTC
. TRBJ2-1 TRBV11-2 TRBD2 CASSQTSGDYNEQFF TGTGCCAGCAGCCAGACTAGCGGGGATTACAATGAGCAGTTCTTC
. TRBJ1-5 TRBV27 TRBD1 CASKQGLNQPQHF TGTGCCAGCAAACAGGGGCTCAATCAGCCCCAGCATTTT
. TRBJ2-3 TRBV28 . CASSQIVNADTQYF TGTGCCAGCAGCCAGATCGTTAACGCAGATACGCAGTATTTT
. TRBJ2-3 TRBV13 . CASSLDRGWNTDTQYF TGTGCCAGCAGCTTAGACCGTGGGTGGAATACAGATACGCAGTATTTT
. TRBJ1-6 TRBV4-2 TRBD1 CASSLIDRGQGSPLHF TGTGCCAGCAGCCTCATCGACAGGGGCCAGGGTTCACCCCTCCACTTT
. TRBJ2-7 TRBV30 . CAWSGGTKGEQYF TGTGCCTGGAGTGGAGGGACAAAGGGCGAGCAGTACTTC
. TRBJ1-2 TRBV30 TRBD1 CAWSATGEDGYTF TGTGCCTGGAGCGCAACAGGGGAGGATGGCTACACCTTC
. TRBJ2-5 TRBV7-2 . CASSLGSRLIETQYF TGTGCCAGCAGCTTAGGGTCTAGGCTCATTGAGACCCAGTACTTC
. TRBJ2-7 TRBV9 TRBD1 CASSVGDRVHEQYF TGTGCCAGCAGCGTCGGGGACAGGGTCCACGAGCAGTACTTC
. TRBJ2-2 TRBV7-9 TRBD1 CASSRTGTVTGELFF TGTGCCAGCAGTCGAACCGGGACAGTCACCGGGGAGCTGTTTTTT
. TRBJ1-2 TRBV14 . CASSQDASGYYGYTF TGTGCCAGCAGCCAAGATGCTTCGGGGTACTATGGCTACACCTTC
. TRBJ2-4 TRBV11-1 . CASSFGRDIQYF TGTGCCAGCAGCTTCGGCAGGGACATTCAGTACTTC
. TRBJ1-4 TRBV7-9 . CASSLMYSGYEKLFF TGTGCCAGCAGCTTAATGTACTCAGGGTATGAAAAACTGTTTTTT
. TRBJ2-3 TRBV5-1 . CASSLGSRRDTQYF TGCGCCAGCAGCTTGGGCAGTCGAAGGGATACGCAGTATTTT
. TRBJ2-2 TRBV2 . CASSEIRGQGGELFF TGTGCCAGCAGTGAAATCCGGGGGCAAGGCGGGGAGCTGTTTTTT
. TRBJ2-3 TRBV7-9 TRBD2 CASSLGGLAALTDTQYF TGTGCCAGCAGCTTAGGGGGACTAGCGGCACTCACAGATACGCAGTATTTT